This T cell receptor (beta chain) originates from a study of OX40 agonist ivuxolimab in advanced cancers. Generated by immunoSEQ multiplex PCR, the TCRdb table keeps only in-frame clones and is missing some. The table has around 19,000 clones, 80% to 90% seen once. CDR3 length: 14 residues. Germline V gene lookup returns CDR1 MNHNY and CDR2 SVGAGI (reference sequence). Losses at the gene ends were 8 bases for V and 4 bases for J; bases not matched to a gene: 9. The chain links TRBV6-6 to TRBJ2-3; 7 bases are a match to TRBD2. This TCR was recovered from an adult with an advanced solid tumor such as melanoma, head and neck, liver or kidney cancer. The material sequenced was CD4+ or CD8+ T cells sorted from blood, taken in a trial of the OX40 agonist ivuxolimab. The CDR3 here is CASFGGGVPDTQYF. CDR3 bases: TGTGCCAGCTTTGGGGGGGGTGTCCCAGATACGCAGTATTTT.